One and the same sample provided the 11 T cell receptor beta chains below, sequenced in a study of blood T cells in healthy people across ages. PCR was performed a second time for about 6 to 12 cycles using a sample-barcoded 5' primer and a J-beta primer mix. A single record per CDR3 protein comes from TCRdb applying MiXCR to the 5' RACE reads. This sample has almost 1 million distinct CDR3 sequences, with about 53% found just once. Sequenced material: blood. The receptor set was obtained from a woman aged 55-70 years in good health.

This clonotype was seen once. The J gene is TRBJ2-1, the V gene TRBV20-1, with 9 bases aligning to TRBD1. Looked up from germline, CDR1 is DFQATT and CDR2 is SNEGSKA (reference sequence). V lost 2 bases to trimming and J lost 6 bases; unmatched junction nucleotides: 5. This CDR3 is 14 amino acids long. Written as DNA, the CDR3 is TGCAGTGCTAGAAGGGGACAGGGTGTCAATGAGCAGTTCTTC. Translating gives CSARRGQGVNEQFF.

This clonotype has a handful of counts. This chain joins TRBV27 and TRBJ2-5, with D perhaps TRBD2 (6 bases). The V gene's germline CDR1 is MNHEY and CDR2 SMNVEV (reference sequence). Trimming shortened V by 8 bases and J by 5 bases, and 12 bases separated the two germline ends. The CDR3 is 12 residues long. CDR3 sequence: CASGNRGETQYF. The CDR3 bases are TGTGCCAGCGGGAACCGGGGGGAGACCCAGTACTTC.

This clonotype showed up just a few times. CDR3 sequence (DNA): TGTGCCAGCAGTTTGGGGGTGAGGGGCACAGATACGCAGTATTTT. It specifies CASSLGVRGTDTQYF. The genes are TRBV27 and TRBJ2-3; TRBD1 or TRBD2 may be the D gene (5 bases each). V was cut by 3 bases and J by 1 base, with 11 bases left in between. Germline CDR1 reads MNHEY; CDR2 reads SMNVEV (reference sequence). CDR3 length: 15 amino acids.

J is TRBJ2-2 and V is TRBV6-6; 7 positions agree with TRBD2. The germline CDR1 and CDR2 sequences are MNHNY and SVGAGI (reference sequence). The trim removed 6 bases at V and 7 bases at J, leaving 11 bases unmatched. CDR3 size: 15 residues. CDR3 protein: CASRRPRREIGELFF. CDR3 DNA sequence: TGTGCCAGCAGGCGACCCAGGCGGGAGATCGGGGAGCTGTTTTTT.

V is TRBV10-3 and J is TRBJ2-1, with TRBD2 matching 10 bases. V lost 6 bases to trimming and J lost 1 base; unmatched junction nucleotides: 0. CDR1 and CDR2 (germline): ENHRY, SYGVKD. The CDR3 covers 14 residues. The CDR3 region has the DNA TGTGCCATCAGAGCGGGAGGGTCCTACAATGAGCAGTTCTTC. Its translation: CAIRAGGSYNEQFF.

The chain is built from TRBV29-1 and TRBJ2-2, with D perhaps matching TRBD1 (7 bases). Germline-derived CDR1 and CDR2 are SQVTM and ANQGSEA. CDR3 length: 15 residues. The germline V and J ends were trimmed by 4 bases and 6 bases, with 18 bases remaining between them. The CDR3: CSVVRRGHISGELFF. CDR3 nucleotides: TGCAGCGTTGTTAGGAGGGGGCATATTTCCGGGGAGCTGTTTTTT.

The chain combines TRBV12-3 or TRBV12-4 with TRBJ2-5; D may be TRBD1 or TRBD2 (5 bases each). The DNA end is a closer match to TRBJ2-7, so the J assignment may be wrong. The CDR3 spans 14 residues. This chain's CDR3 is CASSSGRLNYEQYF. The DNA of the CDR3 is TGTGCCAGCAGTTCGGGACGGTTAAACTACGAGCAGTACTTC.

The J gene is TRBJ2-2, the V gene TRBV3-1; 14 nucleotides align to TRBD2. From germline, CDR1 is LGHDT and CDR2 YNNKEL (reference sequence). The CDR3 has 17 amino acids. V trimming: 4 bases; J trimming: 5 bases; junction bases outside the gene matches: 6. CDR3 residues: CASSRIGLAGGTGELFF. CDR3 coding DNA: TGTGCCAGCAGCCGGATAGGACTAGCGGGAGGTACCGGGGAGCTGTTTTTT.

This chain connects TRBV5-5 to TRBJ2-2; D ambiguous. The CDR3 length is 13 residues. The germline V gene has CDR1 SGHKS and CDR2 YYEKEE (reference sequence). The germline V and J ends were trimmed by 0 bases and 7 bases, with 7 bases remaining between them. The CDR3 loop reads CASSLAVGGELFF. Written as DNA, the CDR3 is TGTGCCAGCAGCTTGGCCGTTGGCGGGGAGCTGTTTTTT.

In this sample, this clonotype turned up a few times. The CDR3 sequence is CASSQSVATQETQYF. CDR3 nucleotide sequence: TGTGCCAGCAGCCAATCAGTAGCGACTCAAGAGACCCAGTACTTC. V usage is TRBV3-1 and J usage is TRBJ2-5, with D possibly matching TRBD2 (5 bases). In germline, CDR1 is LGHDT, CDR2 YNNKEL (reference sequence). This CDR3 has 15 amino acids. Trimming shortened V by 2 bases and J by 2 bases, and 12 bases separated the two germline ends.

The chain has TRBV11-2 and TRBJ1-1; TRBD1 matches 9 bases. CDR1 and CDR2 (germline): SGHAT, FQNNGV. The CDR3 loop spans 13 amino acids. Trimming cost V 5 bases and J 11 bases; bases outside gene matches: 9. CDR3 amino acids: CASSPEGQGGAFF. The CDR3 bases are TGTGCCAGCAGCCCGGAGGGACAGGGCGGGGCTTTCTTT.